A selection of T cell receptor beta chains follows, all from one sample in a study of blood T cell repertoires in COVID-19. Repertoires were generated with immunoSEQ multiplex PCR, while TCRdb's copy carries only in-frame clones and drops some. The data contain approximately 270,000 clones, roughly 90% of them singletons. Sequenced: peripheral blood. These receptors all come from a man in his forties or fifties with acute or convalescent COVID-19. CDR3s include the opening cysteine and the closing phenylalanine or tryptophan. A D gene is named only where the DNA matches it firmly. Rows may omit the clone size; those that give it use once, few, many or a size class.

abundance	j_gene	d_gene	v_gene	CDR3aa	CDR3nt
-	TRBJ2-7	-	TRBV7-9	CASSPRGLRDEQYF	TGTGCCAGCAGCCCCCGGGGGTTGAGGGACGAGCAGTACTTC
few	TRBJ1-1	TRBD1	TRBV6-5	CASRHRGLGTEAFF	TGTGCCAGCAGACACAGGGGATTGGGTACTGAAGCTTTCTTT
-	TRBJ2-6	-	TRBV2	CASSETDSGANVLTF	TGTGCCAGCAGTGAGACAGATTCTGGGGCCAACGTCCTGACTTTC
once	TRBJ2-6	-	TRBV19	CASSIGLASGANVLTF	TGTGCCAGTAGTATTGGGCTGGCGTCGGGGGCCAACGTCCTGACTTTC
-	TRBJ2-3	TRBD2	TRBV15	CATSRDPAGGPDTQYF	TGTGCCACCAGCAGAGATCCGGCGGGGGGCCCAGATACGCAGTATTTT
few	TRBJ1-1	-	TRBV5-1	CASSLQGGRAEAFF	TGCGCCAGCAGCCTACAGGGAGGGAGGGCTGAAGCTTTCTTT
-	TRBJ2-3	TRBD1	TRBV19	CASSPGQLTDTQYF	TGTGCCAGTAGCCCGGGACAGCTCACAGATACGCAGTATTTT
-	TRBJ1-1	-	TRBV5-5	CASSIAPQGNTEAFF	TGTGCCAGCAGCATCGCTCCCCAGGGTAACACTGAAGCTTTCTTT
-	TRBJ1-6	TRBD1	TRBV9	CASSVGRGESPLHF	TGTGCCAGCAGCGTGGGCAGGGGGGAATCACCCCTCCACTTT
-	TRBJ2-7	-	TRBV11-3	CASSGQIPVEQYF	TGTGCCAGCAGTGGACAGATCCCTGTCGAGCAGTACTTC
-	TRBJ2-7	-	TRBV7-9	CASTDRQGRASEPSYEQYF	TGTGCCAGCACCGATCGGCAGGGCAGGGCCAGCGAACCCTCCTACGAGCAGTACTTC
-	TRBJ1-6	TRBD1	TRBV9	CASSSRDSHSPLHF	TGTGCCAGCAGCTCCCGGGACAGCCATTCACCCCTCCACTTT
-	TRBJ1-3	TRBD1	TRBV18	CASSLGTGRSGNTIYF	TGTGCCAGCTCACTTGGGACAGGCCGCTCTGGAAACACCATATATTTT
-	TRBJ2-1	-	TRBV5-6	CASSPRTGNEQFF	TGTGCCAGCAGCCCGAGGACTGGGAATGAGCAGTTCTTC
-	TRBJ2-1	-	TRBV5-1	CASSRGAGSYNEQFF	TGCGCCAGCAGCCGGGGGGCTGGCTCCTACAATGAGCAGTTCTTC
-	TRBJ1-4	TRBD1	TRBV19	CASRRTGEYEKLFF	TGTGCCAGTAGGCGGACAGGGGAATATGAAAAACTGTTTTTT